Following are 31 T cell receptor beta chains from one sample sequenced in a study of T cells after yellow fever vaccination (dated by TCRdb to the late 2010s). Explained via the paper, the treatment or condition label denotes: live attenuated yellow fever vaccine strain. Preparation of the library involved 5' RACE. The sequencer was an Illumina NovaSeq 6000. The public reads were quality trimmed at Q25 with fastp and then assembled into clones with MiXCR by TCRdb, keeping productive beta chains. One record per CDR3 amino acid sequence lists the most common genes and DNA. Present in this sample are some 260,000 distinct CDR3 sequences, around 4.9% of which were seen just once. 2.5% to 4% of the sample is taken by the ten largest. The sequenced sample was CD4+ T cells sorted from PBMCs, obtained on the day of the yellow fever booster vaccination. The source of these receptors is a man aged 18 to 29 who received the YFV17D yellow fever vaccine.

This clonotype was counted a few times. The chain carries TRBV5-1 and TRBJ2-7; D remains unclear. This CDR3 is 13 amino acids long. Germline-derived CDR1 and CDR2 are SGHRS and YFSETQ. V was pared by 7 bases and J by 5 bases, with 16 bases between. The CDR3 DNA follows: TGCGCCAGCTCCCTACCCCAGGTCCACGAGCAGTACTTC. Its protein product is CASSLPQVHEQYF.

Details on this clonotype: A much larger clone lies one base from this, so it may be a read error. The DNA of the CDR3 is TGTGCCACCAGCAGAGATCAGGGGACCCAGTACTTC. It is translated as CATSRDQGTQYF. V and J are TRBV15 and TRBJ2-5, with D possibly matching TRBD1 (5 bases). This CDR3 contains 12 residues. The germline V gene has CDR1 LNHNV and CDR2 YYDKDF (reference sequence). V lost 0 bases to trimming and J lost 7 bases, with 6 bases between them.

This clonotype has a handful of counts. The genes are TRBV9 and TRBJ1-1; a possible D gene is TRBD1 (5 bases). The V and J ends lost 1 base and 0 bases respectively, with 10 bases between them. CDR1 is SGDLS and CDR2 is YYNGEE in the germline V gene. The CDR3 runs to 15 residues. The chain's CDR3 is CASSVPGSMNTEAFF. The CDR3 coding sequence is TGTGCCAGCAGCGTACCAGGGTCTATGAACACTGAAGCTTTCTTT.

The table lists this clonotype with a few counts. The rearrangement uses TRBV7-2 and TRBJ1-5; possibly TRBD1 for D (6 bases). The germline CDR1 and CDR2 sequences are SGHTA and FQGNSA. V was clipped by 4 bases and J by 4 bases, with 11 bases between them. The CDR3 is 14 amino acids. The DNA of the CDR3 is TGTGCCAGCAGCTCGACAGGTTTTAATCAGCCCCAGCATTTT. As protein: CASSSTGFNQPQHF.

Ten or more counts support this clonotype. The chain recombines TRBV6-5 with TRBJ1-5; D is unresolved. V shed 5 bases and J shed 3 bases, with 8 bases lying between them. Germline-derived CDR1 and CDR2 are MNHEY and SVGAGI. The CDR3 contains 13 residues. The CDR3 region has the DNA TGTGCCAGCAGTGGGTCCCTCAATCAGCCCCAGCATTTT. Translation gives CASSGSLNQPQHF.

This clonotype was observed a handful of times. The genes are TRBV2 and TRBJ2-3; 11 bases match TRBD2. Germline CDR1 and CDR2: SNHLY and FYNNEI. The CDR3 is 15 residues long. J lost 0 bases, V lost 8 bases, and 4 bases had no gene match. CDR3 in amino acids: CASGGTSGSTDTQYF. The DNA of the CDR3 is TGTGCCAGCGGAGGGACTAGCGGAAGCACAGATACGCAGTATTTT.

In its sample, this clonotype was seen a few times. The CDR3 spells CASSGLKTYGYTF. As DNA, the CDR3 is TGTGCCAGCAGCGGACTTAAGACCTATGGCTACACCTTC. V usage is TRBV11-2 and J usage is TRBJ1-2; no reliable D call. CDR3 length: 13 amino acids. V was shortened by 5 bases and J by 4 bases, with 11 bases between the two germline ends. Looked up from germline, CDR1 is SGHAT and CDR2 is FQNNGV.

This clonotype has just a few counts. V gene TRBV15 combines with J gene TRBJ2-3; 9 bases agree with TRBD2. The ends lost 0 bases at V and 3 bases at J; junction bases unmatched: 7. Germline lookup yields CDR1 LNHNV and CDR2 YYDKDF (reference sequence). The CDR3 loop spans 17 amino acids. CDR3: CATSREVAAGGTDTQYF. The CDR3, as DNA: TGTGCCACCAGCAGAGAGGTCGCAGCGGGGGGTACAGATACGCAGTATTTT.

This clonotype was detected ten times or more. This chain uses TRBV5-1 with TRBJ1-2; the D gene is possibly TRBD1 (6 bases). CDR1 and CDR2 (germline): SGHRS, YFSETQ. The germline V and J ends were trimmed by 4 bases and 13 bases, with 17 bases remaining between them. The CDR3 contains 12 residues. As DNA, the CDR3 is TGCGCCAGCAGCGAACCGGGACACCCAGGCACCTTC. Its protein product is CASSEPGHPGTF.

The DNA of the CDR3 is TGTGCCAGAAGCGGGACAGGGGGCGATTATGGCTACACCTTC. As protein: CARSGTGGDYGYTF. This chain uses TRBV2 with TRBJ1-2, with TRBD1 identical over 12 bases. The ends lost 9 bases at V and 5 bases at J; junction bases unmatched: 7. Germline loops: CDR1 SNHLY, CDR2 FYNNEI. The CDR3 covers 14 residues. Full variable domain (rest looked up from reference TRBV2 and TRBJ1-2): EPEVTQTPSHQVTQMGQEVILRCVPISNHLYFYWYRQILGQKVEFLVSFYNNEISEKSEIFDDQFSVERPDGSNFTLKIRSTKLEDSAMYFCARSGTGGDYGYTFGSGTRLTVV.

This sequence joins TRBV7-9 and TRBJ1-4; no reliable D call. CDR1 and CDR2 (germline): SEHNR, FQNEAQ (reference sequence). V lost 8 bases and J lost 0, with 10 bases in between. The CDR3 extends over 14 amino acids. The CDR3 loop is CASSPATTNEKLFF. CDR3 bases: TGTGCCAGCTCCCCAGCCACAACTAATGAAAAACTGTTTTTT. Complete variable domain (other parts from reference TRBV7-9 and TRBJ1-4): DTGVSQNPRHKITKRGQNVTFRCDPISEHNRLYWYRQTLGQGPEFLTYFQNEAQLEKSRLLSDRFSAERPKGSFSTLEIQRTEQGDSAMYLCASSPATTNEKLFFGSGTQLSVL.

This clonotype was seen only a few times. V usage is TRBV6-5 and J usage is TRBJ1-6; D is uncertain. V was trimmed by 5 bases and J by 7 bases, leaving 6 bases between them. From germline, CDR1 is MNHEY and CDR2 SVGAGI. This CDR3 has 12 amino acids. The chain's CDR3 is CASSNPNSPLHF. CDR3 nucleotide sequence: TGTGCCAGCAGTAACCCGAATTCACCCCTCCACTTT.

This chain joins TRBV9 and TRBJ2-5; tentative D call: TRBD2 (6 bases). Trimming took off 4 bases at V and 5 bases at J, with 15 bases between the two ends. Germline V gene data show CDR1 as SGDLS and CDR2 as YYNGEE. The CDR3 loop spans 14 amino acids. The CDR3 spells CASSYGPAGETQYF. The CDR3 region has the DNA TGTGCCAGCAGCTATGGACCGGCGGGGGAGACCCAGTACTTC.

This clonotype has only a few counts. The genes are TRBV5-1 and TRBJ2-5, with TRBD2 identical over 13 bases. The CDR3 runs to 15 residues. V dropped 6 bases and J dropped 5; count of bases not matched to a gene: 7. Germline V CDR1 and CDR2: SGHRS, YFSETQ. CDR3 region: CASTQTGLAGETQYF. The CDR3 DNA is TGCGCCAGCACGCAAACGGGACTAGCGGGGGAGACCCAGTACTTC.

This clonotype was seen repeatedly, ten times or more. The chain combines TRBV25-1 with TRBJ2-6; the D is unclear. Looked up from germline, CDR1 is MGHDK and CDR2 is SYGVNS. CDR3 length: 16 residues. V was clipped by 1 base and J by 0 bases, with 7 bases between them. The CDR3 reads CASSESGSSGANVLTF. The CDR3 DNA follows: TGTGCCAGCAGTGAATCCGGTTCCTCTGGGGCCAACGTCCTGACTTTC. Combining the CDR3 with reference TRBV25-1 and TRBJ2-6 gives the whole variable domain EADIYQTPRYLVIGTGKKITLECSQTMGHDKMYWYQQDPGMELHLIHYSYGVNSTEKGDLSSESTVSRIRTEHFPLTLESARPSHTSQYLCASSESGSSGANVLTFGAGSRLTVL.

This clonotype was found a few times. The genes are TRBV7-3 and TRBJ2-1; D is undetermined. V lost 3 bases to trimming and J lost 10 bases, with 10 bases between them. The CDR3 contains 12 residues. CDR1 and CDR2 (germline): SGHTA, FQGTGA. CDR3 amino acids: CASSLTQGEQFF. In nucleotides, the CDR3 is TGTGCCAGCAGCTTGACGCAAGGGGAGCAGTTCTTC.

This sequence joins TRBV7-8 and TRBJ1-4; D gene uncertain. This CDR3 contains 15 residues. V dropped 1 base and J dropped 6 bases, with 12 bases sitting between them. Germline CDR1 reads SGHVS; CDR2 reads FQNEAQ. The CDR3 nucleotides are TGTGCCAGCAGCTTAGGCGGAGGGAGGGATGAAAAACTGTTTTTT. Translated, it gives CASSLGGGRDEKLFF.

This clonotype was counted only a few times. The V and J genes are TRBV20-1 and TRBJ1-5, with D hard to call. This CDR3 region has 13 residues. Trimming removed 4 bases at V and 7 bases at J, with 14 bases between. CDR1 is DFQATT and CDR2 is SNEGSKA in the germline V gene (reference sequence). The CDR3 is CSATLGMRQPQHF. CDR3 in DNA: TGCAGTGCTACCCTCGGGATGAGGCAGCCCCAGCATTTT.

The chain joins TRBV7-2 to TRBJ2-5; D is unresolved. CDR3 size: 13 residues. Trimming removed 8 bases at V and 4 bases at J, with 14 bases between. Germline V gene lookup returns CDR1 SGHTA and CDR2 FQGNSA. The CDR3 protein is CASGSRFVETQYF. The CDR3 DNA is TGTGCCAGCGGCAGCCGGTTTGTAGAGACCCAGTACTTC.

This clonotype came up many times. The chain joins TRBV12-3 or TRBV12-4 to TRBJ2-7, with TRBD1 matching over 9 bases. CDR3 length equals 15 residues. Unmatched junction bases numbered 6, after V lost 5 bases and J lost 1 base. The CDR3 spells CASSLGDRASYEQYF. The CDR3 region has the DNA TGTGCCAGCAGTCTTGGGGACAGGGCTTCCTACGAGCAGTACTTC.

CDR3 DNA sequence: TGCGCCAGCAGAAATGACGGAGACTCTGGAAACACCATATATTTT. Amino acid sequence: CASRNDGDSGNTIYF. This rearrangement joins TRBV5-1 to TRBJ1-3; D call uncertain. The CDR3 runs to 15 residues. Germline CDR1 and CDR2: SGHRS and YFSETQ. V lost 5 bases and J lost 0, with 12 bases in between. Drawing the rest from reference TRBV5-1 and TRBJ1-3, the complete variable domain is KAGVTQTPRYLIKTRGQQVTLSCSPISGHRSVSWYQQTPGQGLQFLFEYFSETQRNKGNFPGRFSGRQFSNSRSEMNVSTLELGDSALYLCASRNDGDSGNTIYFGEGSWLTVV.

There are a few counts of this clonotype. The rearrangement joins TRBV6-5 to TRBJ2-5; 8 bases match TRBD2. Trimming removed 2 bases from V and 5 bases from J; junction bases left unmatched: 1. The CDR3 contains 13 residues. The germline CDR1 and CDR2 sequences are MNHEY and SVGAGI. DNA for the CDR3: TGTGCCAGCAGTTACAGACTAGCGGAGACCCAGTACTTC. Translating it yields CASSYRLAETQYF.

This sequence joins TRBV6-1 and TRBJ2-7, with 12 bases fitting TRBD1. The germline V gene encodes CDR1 MNHNS and CDR2 SASEGT. The CDR3 extends over 15 amino acids. The CDR3 region has the DNA TGTGCCAGCACGGGACAGGGGGCGACCTCCTTCGAGCAGTACGTC. It yields the protein CASTGQGATSFEQYV.

The V and J genes are TRBV19 and TRBJ1-1; D unresolved. This CDR3 has 14 residues. The germline V gene encodes CDR1 LNHDA and CDR2 SQIVND (reference sequence). The germline V and J ends were trimmed by 4 bases and 3 bases, with 12 bases remaining between them. The CDR3 sequence: CASSSPQAYTEAFF. The CDR3 DNA sequence: TGTGCCAGTAGTAGTCCCCAAGCATACACTGAAGCTTTCTTT.

The chain carries TRBV5-4 and TRBJ1-2; D gene ambiguous. V lost 0 bases, J lost 8 bases, and 11 bases lay in between. This CDR3 has 13 residues. Looked up from germline, CDR1 is SGHNT and CDR2 is YYREEE (reference sequence). This chain's CDR3 is CASSLDGSYGYTF. CDR3 coding DNA: TGTGCCAGCAGCTTGGACGGAAGTTACGGCTACACCTTC. The full variable domain, with the rest looked up from reference TRBV5-4 and TRBJ1-2, is ETGVTQSPTHLIKTRGQQVTLRCSSQSGHNTVSWYQQALGQGPQFIFQYYREEENGRGNFPPRFSGLQFPNYSSELNVNALELDDSALYLCASSLDGSYGYTFGSGTRLTVV.

The chain joins TRBV5-1 to TRBJ1-1; 11 bases map to TRBD1. Germline trimming cut 4 bases from V and 4 bases from J; bases unmatched to any gene: 9. Looked up from germline, CDR1 is SGHRS and CDR2 is YFSETQ. The CDR3 is 16 amino acids. Written as DNA, the CDR3 is TGCGCCAGCAGCCCAGGACAGGGGGCGACTCTCACTGAAGCTTTCTTT. Translation: CASSPGQGATLTEAFF.

This clonotype turned up a few times. The CDR3 nucleotides are TGTGCCAGCAGTATAACTAGCGGGGAAGGCACAGATACGCAGTATTTT. This gives the protein CASSITSGEGTDTQYF. The chain has TRBV6-5 and TRBJ2-3, with 10 nucleotides matching TRBD2. Germline V gene sequence: CDR1 MNHEY, CDR2 SVGAGI. J was trimmed by 1 base and V by 5 bases; bases with no gene match: 6. CDR3 size: 16 residues.

This clonotype was seen at least ten times. The gene calls are TRBV7-2 and TRBJ1-1; TRBD1 is a possible D gene (5 bases). The CDR3 spans 15 residues. The V end was cut by 3 bases, the J end by 1 base, with 12 bases between. Germline assignment: CDR1 SGHTA and CDR2 FQGNSA. The CDR3 region is CASSFYGQGNTEAFF. The DNA for the CDR3 is TGTGCCAGCAGCTTTTACGGTCAGGGGAACACTGAAGCTTTCTTT.

In this sample, this clonotype turned up a few times. The chain combines TRBV12-3 or TRBV12-4 with TRBJ1-1; 8 bases map to TRBD1. The CDR3 has 14 residues. The J segment lost 3 bases and the V segment lost 6 bases, leaving 6 bases of the junction unmatched. CDR3 nucleotides: TGTGCCAGCAGCCCCAGGGGGCAAGACACTGAAGCTTTCTTT. Amino acid sequence: CASSPRGQDTEAFF.

The chain couples TRBV24-1 to TRBJ1-1; no clear D. The V gene's germline CDR1 is KGHDR and CDR2 SFDVKD. Trimming removed 3 bases at V and 1 base at J, with 5 bases between. This CDR3 has 13 residues. CDR3 residues: CATSDRRNTEAFF. CDR3 nucleotide sequence: TGTGCCACCAGTGATCGGAGGAACACTGAAGCTTTCTTT.

There are many counts of this clonotype. The V gene is TRBV12-3 or TRBV12-4, the J gene TRBJ1-2, with 10 positions matching TRBD1. The junction had 9 bases not matched to a gene; V was cut back by 1 base and J by 7 bases. The CDR3 extends over 16 amino acids. The CDR3 loop reads CASSLVPGTGASGYTF. The CDR3 DNA follows: TGTGCCAGCAGTTTAGTTCCCGGGACAGGGGCCTCTGGCTACACCTTC.